The 9 T cell receptor beta chains below come from one sample, sequenced in a study of cytomegalovirus exposure and HLA in healthy donors (dated by TCRdb to between 2016 and 2019). Library construction relied on the immunoSEQ multiplex PCR assay. A mixture of 60 forward primers for TCR Vbeta segments and 13 reverse primers for TCR Jbeta segments was used in the multiplex PCR. Drawn from immuneACCESS, this table holds only the in-frame rearrangements with V and J called that TCRdb kept. Clones are partly lost; checked studies trace under half to an unresolved V gene and leave the rest unexplained. Within this sample are about 120,000 clones, with 50% to 75% of them counted one time only. The ten largest clones take up around 8.8% of the sample. The sample comprised PBMCs. All receptors come from a woman in her 40s in good health and CMV-seropositive.

This clone showed up just a few times. A read error may produce the germline difference seen at one junction end. The chain joins TRBV7-7 to TRBJ2-2; the D gene is possibly TRBD2 (6 bases). CDR1 SSHAT and CDR2 FNYEAQ come from the germline V gene (reference sequence). This CDR3 has 13 amino acids. For the CDR3, the DNA is TGTGCTAGCAGCCATGCGGGGACCGGGGAGCTGTTTTTT. It encodes CASSHAGTGELFF.

V is TRBV28 and J is TRBJ2-5, with TRBD1 matching over 8 bases. The CDR3 extends over 13 amino acids. The junction had 3 bases not matched to a gene; V was cut back by 7 bases and J by 2 bases. CDR1 MDHEN and CDR2 SYDVKM come from the germline V gene. CDR3 DNA: TGTGCCAGCACCACAGGGGGTCAAGAGACCCAGTACTTC. This encodes CASTTGGQETQYF.

The CDR3 here is CSVSRTSGPYEQYF. The CDR3 DNA reads as TGCAGCGTCTCCCGGACTAGCGGTCCCTACGAGCAGTACTTC. The rearrangement links TRBV29-1 to TRBJ2-7; 10 bases line up with TRBD2. V lost 6 bases to trimming and J lost 2 bases; unmatched junction nucleotides: 7. Germline V CDR1 and CDR2: SQVTM, ANQGSEA. The length of the CDR3 is 14 residues.

The chain joins TRBV19 to TRBJ2-3; 9 nucleotides agree with TRBD1. The CDR3 is made up of 15 amino acids. The germline V gene has CDR1 LNHDA and CDR2 SQIVND (reference sequence). The V gene end was trimmed by 10 bases and the J gene end by 7 bases; junction bases not matched to a gene: 15. This CDR3 is CATSTGTGSSHTQYF. The CDR3 DNA reads as TGTGCCACGTCGACCGGGACAGGGTCGTCGCATACGCAGTATTTT. Based on the CDR3 plus reference TRBV19 and TRBJ2-3, the full variable domain is DGGITQSPKYLFRKEGQNVTLSCEQNLNHDAMYWYRQDPGQGLRLIYYSQIVNDFQKGDIAEGYSVSREKKESFPLTVTSAQKNPTAFYLCATSTGTGSSHTQYFGPGTRLTVL.

This chain joins TRBV19 and TRBJ2-7, with unresolved D. Trimming took 6 bases from V and 4 from J, leaving 13 bases between them. The CDR3 sequence is 13 residues long. CDR1 is LNHDA, CDR2 SQIVND, per germline (reference sequence). The CDR3 sequence is CASSLDGAYEQYF. The CDR3 DNA follows: TGTGCCAGTAGCTTAGACGGAGCTTACGAGCAGTACTTC.

DNA of the CDR3: TGTGCCAGTACAGGGGGCGCGGGGATTCAGCCCCAGCATTTT. As protein: CASTGGAGIQPQHF. The chain employs TRBV2 and TRBJ1-5; 9 bases align to TRBD1. Germline values: CDR1 SNHLY, CDR2 FYNNEI. The CDR3 consists of 14 residues. Trimming cost V 9 bases and J 6 bases; bases outside gene matches: 9.

On this clone: Germline and junction disagree at one end, which may indicate a read error. The genes are TRBV29-1 and TRBJ1-2; 8 bases line up with TRBD1. The germline CDR1 and CDR2 sequences are SQVTM and ANQGSEA. This CDR3 comprises 11 residues. The CDR3 region has the DNA TGCAGCGCCGGACAGGGACGGGGCTACCCCTTC. It encodes CSAGQGRGYPF.

In nucleotides, the CDR3 is TGTGCCATCAGTGAACCACCTGACAGGACCGCCTACGAGCAGTACTTC. This translates into CAISEPPDRTAYEQYF. This sequence joins TRBV10-3 and TRBJ2-5, with D perhaps TRBD1 (6 bases). The end of the DNA is better explained by TRBJ2-7, so the J call may be wrong. This CDR3 has 16 residues. Germline V lookup: CDR1 ENHRY, CDR2 SYGVKD.

The chain links TRBV28 to TRBJ2-2; the D gene is possibly TRBD2 (5 bases). The V gene's germline CDR1 is MDHEN and CDR2 SYDVKM. This CDR3 spans 16 amino acids. V was shortened by 7 bases and J by 2 bases, with 17 bases between the two germline ends. DNA for the CDR3: TGTGCCAGCACCTATGGACTGTCGAGAAACACCGGGGAGCTGTTTTTT. Residues: CASTYGLSRNTGELFF.